This T cell receptor (beta chain) was captured in a study of breast tumors, draining lymph nodes, adjacent tissues. Overall study findings and caveats: Tumor repertoires ranked between lymph nodes and nontumor tissue in diversity, with V and J gene preferences. Compared with basal-like, luminal-like tumors shared significantly more repertoire with nontumor tissue. Most tumor T cells seemingly derive from lymph node, then expand in tumor.

Via MiXCR, TCRdb re-called the multiplex PCR reads, giving one row per CDR3 protein. The sample lists 25,000 or so distinct CDR3 sequences, 60% to 70% occurring once. At least ten counts were recorded for this clonotype. The antigen is undetermined. Per germline, CDR1 SGHAT and CDR2 FQDESV (reference sequence). The CDR3 runs 16 residues. V lost 6 bases, J lost 1 base, and 16 bases lay in between. This chain connects TRBV11-1 to TRBJ1-3, with D hard to call. Source material: tumor-adjacent breast tissue. This receptor was taken from a female donor with breast cancer. Some clones in this sample may be carry-over from other donors' samples. The CDR3 sequence: CASRPGGSSSGNTIYF. The CDR3 DNA reads as TGTGCCAGCAGACCGGGAGGGTCTTCGTCTGGAAACACCATATATTTT.